This T cell receptor beta chain was sequenced for a study of blood T cell repertoires in COVID-19. Study as a whole: Donors in the United States, Italy and Spain gave samples during acute or convalescent COVID-19. T cells, B-cell-depleted T cells, or PBMCs supplied cDNA or gDNA.

CDR1 and CDR2 from the germline V gene are SNHLY and FYNNEI. This CDR3 is built from 14 residues. V lost 8 bases and J 0 bases, leaving 11 bases between the germline ends. In the original processing: Researchers report that nucleated cell counts were estimated from reference gene primer amplification. Method: immunoSEQ multiplex PCR; TCRdb's copy keeps in-frame clones and lacks some. V, J and clone size were drawn from that table, and D and trimming were deduced from the DNA. The sample records around 120,000 clones, about 83% being singletons. V is TRBV2 and J is TRBJ1-3, with D possibly TRBD1 on 6 matching bases. Sequences were obtained from peripheral blood. The sequence derives from a man in his forties with active or convalescent COVID-19. DNA of the CDR3: TGTGCCAGCCTCAGGGGCAGCTCTGGAAACACCATATATTTT. It codes for CASLRGSSGNTIYF. Full variable domain (outside the CDR3, taken from reference TRBV2 and TRBJ1-3): EPEVTQTPSHQVTQMGQEVILRCVPISNHLYFYWYRQILGQKVEFLVSFYNNEISEKSEIFDDQFSVERPDGSNFTLKIRSTKLEDSAMYFCASLRGSSGNTIYFGEGSWLTVV.